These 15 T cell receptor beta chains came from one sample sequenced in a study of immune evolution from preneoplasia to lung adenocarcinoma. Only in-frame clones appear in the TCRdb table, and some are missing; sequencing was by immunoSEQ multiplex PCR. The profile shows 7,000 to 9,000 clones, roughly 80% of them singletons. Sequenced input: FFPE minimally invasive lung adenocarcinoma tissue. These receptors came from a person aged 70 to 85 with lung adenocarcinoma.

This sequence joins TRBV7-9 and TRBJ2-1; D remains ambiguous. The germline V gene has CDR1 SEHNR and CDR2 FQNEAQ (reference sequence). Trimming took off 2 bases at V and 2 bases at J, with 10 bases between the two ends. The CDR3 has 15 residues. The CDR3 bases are TGTGCCAGCAGCTTAACGCTAGGGACCTACAATGAGCAGTTCTTC. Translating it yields CASSLTLGTYNEQFF.

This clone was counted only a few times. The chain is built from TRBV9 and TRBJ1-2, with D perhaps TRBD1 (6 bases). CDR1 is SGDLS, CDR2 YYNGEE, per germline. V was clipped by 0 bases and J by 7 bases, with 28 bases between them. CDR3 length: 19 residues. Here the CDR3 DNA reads TGTGCCAGCAGCGTAGCGGTCGGGGGCTACGGGGGATCGGCGGGTGGCTACACCTTC. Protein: CASSVAVGGYGGSAGGYTF.

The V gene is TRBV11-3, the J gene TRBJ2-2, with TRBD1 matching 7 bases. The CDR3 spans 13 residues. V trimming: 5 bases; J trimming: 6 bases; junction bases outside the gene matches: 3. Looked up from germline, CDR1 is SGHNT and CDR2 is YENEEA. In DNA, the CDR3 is TGTGCCAGCAGCGCCCAGGGGGCCGGGGAGCTGTTTTTT. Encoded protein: CASSAQGAGELFF.

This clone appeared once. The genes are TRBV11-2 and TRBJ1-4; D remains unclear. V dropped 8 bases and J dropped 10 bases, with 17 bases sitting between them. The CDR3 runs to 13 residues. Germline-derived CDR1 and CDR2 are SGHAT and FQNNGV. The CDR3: CASRSNTDGKLFF. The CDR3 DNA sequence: TGTGCCAGCCGCTCTAACACCGATGGAAAACTGTTTTTT.

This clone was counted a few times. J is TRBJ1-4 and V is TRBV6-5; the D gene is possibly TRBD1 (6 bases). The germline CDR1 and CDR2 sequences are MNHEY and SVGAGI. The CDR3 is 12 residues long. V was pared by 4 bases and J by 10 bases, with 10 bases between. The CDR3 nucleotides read TGTGCCAGCAGTTGGGGGGGCGGAAAACTGTTTTTT. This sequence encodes CASSWGGGKLFF.

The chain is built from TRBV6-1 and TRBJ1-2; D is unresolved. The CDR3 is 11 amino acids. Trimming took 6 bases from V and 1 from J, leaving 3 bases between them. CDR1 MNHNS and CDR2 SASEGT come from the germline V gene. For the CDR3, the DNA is TGTGCCAGCAGGCGTAACTATGGCTACACCTTC. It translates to CASRRNYGYTF.

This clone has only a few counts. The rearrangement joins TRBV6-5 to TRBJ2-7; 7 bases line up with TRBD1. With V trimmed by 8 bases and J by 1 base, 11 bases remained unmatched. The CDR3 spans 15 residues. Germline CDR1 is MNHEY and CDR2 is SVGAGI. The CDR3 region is CASRRQGLSSYEQYF. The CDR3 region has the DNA TGTGCCAGCCGAAGACAGGGCTTATCTTCCTACGAGCAGTACTTC.

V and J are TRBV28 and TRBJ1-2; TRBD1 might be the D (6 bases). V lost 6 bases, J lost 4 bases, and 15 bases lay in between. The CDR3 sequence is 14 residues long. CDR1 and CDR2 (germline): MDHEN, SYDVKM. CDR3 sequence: CASSTDRPRYGYTF. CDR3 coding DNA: TGTGCCAGCAGCACCGACAGGCCCCGCTATGGCTACACCTTC.

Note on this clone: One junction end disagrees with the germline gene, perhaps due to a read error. The CDR3 here is CPSSLGGGRTYEQYF. The CDR3 DNA reads as TGTCCCAGCAGCTTGGGGGGCGGGCGGACCTACGAGCAGTACTTC. The V gene is TRBV5-4, the J gene TRBJ2-7; D is perhaps TRBD1 or TRBD2 (6 bases each). Germline assignment: CDR1 SGHNT and CDR2 YYREEE (reference sequence). CDR3 size: 15 residues.

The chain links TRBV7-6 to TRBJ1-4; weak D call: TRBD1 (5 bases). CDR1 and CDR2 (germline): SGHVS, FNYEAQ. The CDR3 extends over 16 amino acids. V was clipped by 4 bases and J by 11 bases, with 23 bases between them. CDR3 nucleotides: TGTGCCAGCAGCTATATTACCGGGACCGGGGTTGGGAAACTGTTTTTT. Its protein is CASSYITGTGVGKLFF.

CDR3 sequence (DNA): TGTGCCAGCAGTGTTAACAGGGATTATAATTCACCCCTCCACTTT. This encodes CASSVNRDYNSPLHF. V is TRBV6-4 and J is TRBJ1-6; D is possibly TRBD1 (6 bases). This CDR3 spans 15 amino acids. Germline V gene lookup returns CDR1 MRHNA and CDR2 SNTAGT. V gave up 4 bases and J gave up 4 bases, with 11 bases separating them.

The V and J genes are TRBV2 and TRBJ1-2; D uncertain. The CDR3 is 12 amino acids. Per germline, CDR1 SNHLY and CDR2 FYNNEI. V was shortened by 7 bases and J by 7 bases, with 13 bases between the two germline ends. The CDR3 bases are TGTGCCAGCAAGATAGGGAACGTTGGCTACACCTTC. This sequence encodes CASKIGNVGYTF.

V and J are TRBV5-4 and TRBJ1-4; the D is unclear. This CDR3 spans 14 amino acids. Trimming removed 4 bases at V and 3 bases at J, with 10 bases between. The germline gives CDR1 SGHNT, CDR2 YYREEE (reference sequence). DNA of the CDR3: TGTGCCAGCAGCGCCAGGAACTCTAATGAAAAACTGTTTTTT. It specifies CASSARNSNEKLFF.

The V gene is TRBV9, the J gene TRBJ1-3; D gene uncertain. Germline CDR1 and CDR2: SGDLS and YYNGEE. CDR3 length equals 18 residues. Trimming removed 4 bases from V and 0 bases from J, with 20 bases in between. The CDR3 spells CASSPDLRTGDSGNTIYF. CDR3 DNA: TGTGCCAGCAGCCCGGACTTACGGACGGGAGACTCTGGAAACACCATATATTTT.

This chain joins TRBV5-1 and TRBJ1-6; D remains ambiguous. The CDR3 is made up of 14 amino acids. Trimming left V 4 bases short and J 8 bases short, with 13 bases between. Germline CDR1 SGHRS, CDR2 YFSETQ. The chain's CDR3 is CASSNVLGDSPLHF. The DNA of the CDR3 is TGCGCCAGCAGCAACGTCCTGGGCGATTCACCCCTCCACTTT.